The clone carrying this T cell receptor (beta chain) was seen only a few times. TCRdb recomputed calls from the RT-PCR reads with MiXCR, one row per CDR3 protein. The data hold about 540,000 distinct CDR3 sequences, with under 30% observed a single time. V gave up 0 bases and J gave up 4 bases, with 13 bases separating them. Germline CDR1 reads MRHNA; CDR2 reads SNTAGT. This CDR3 spans 16 amino acids. The record originates from a study of response to subunit inactivated influenza vaccine. This sample was shared with a second study, whose subject was T cells expressing NK-cell markers. Turning to that study: Researchers built TCR beta cDNA using 5'RACE template switching with UMIs.

The starting material was CD4+ T cells sorted from PBMCs, obtained less than 13 days after vaccination. This chain uses TRBV6-4 with TRBJ2-1; D ambiguous. The receptor's source is a man in his fifties or sixties who received an inactivated influenza vaccine. The CDR3 spells CASSDSNGFRYNEQFF. The CDR3 coding sequence is TGTGCCAGCAGTGACTCGAATGGTTTTAGGTACAATGAGCAGTTCTTC.